These 27 T cell receptor beta chains share one sample of origin, sequenced in a study of response to subunit inactivated influenza vaccine. TCRdb re-analysed the RT-PCR reads in MiXCR, keeping a single row per CDR3 protein. Of some 520,000 distinct CDR3 sequences in the sample, approximately 16% are singletons; the top ten hold roughly 3%. The sample here was CD4+ T cells sorted from PBMCs, taken roughly 24 months after vaccination. These receptors were collected from a man in his fifties or sixties who received an inactivated influenza vaccine.

In this sample, this clonotype turned up many times. The V and J genes are TRBV5-1 and TRBJ2-7; either TRBD1 or TRBD2 may supply D (5 bases each). This CDR3 contains 15 residues. V was trimmed by 4 bases and J by 4 bases, leaving 18 bases between them. Germline CDR1 is SGHRS and CDR2 is YFSETQ. In DNA form, the CDR3 reads TGCGCCAGCAGCCGAGGGACGGAGTCTTATTACGAGCAGTACTTC. Translation gives CASSRGTESYYEQYF.

The chain links TRBV15 to TRBJ2-4; weak D call: TRBD1 (6 bases). CDR3 length equals 16 residues. CDR1 LNHNV and CDR2 YYDKDF come from the germline V gene (reference sequence). V was trimmed by 0 bases and J by 6 bases, leaving 15 bases between them. CDR3 amino acids: CATSRDRGHRINIQYF. CDR3 coding DNA: TGTGCCACCAGCAGAGACCGGGGACACCGAATAAACATTCAGTACTTC.

The chain joins TRBV2 to TRBJ1-5; D ambiguous. The germline CDR1 and CDR2 sequences are SNHLY and FYNNEI. The CDR3 runs 12 residues. Trimming cost V 3 bases and J 6 bases, with 6 bases left between them. CDR3 amino acids: CASSEESQPQHF. DNA of the CDR3: TGTGCCAGCAGTGAGGAAAGTCAGCCCCAGCATTTT.

The chain employs TRBV10-3 and TRBJ2-7; 9 nucleotides line up with TRBD1. This CDR3 is built from 13 residues. CDR1 and CDR2 (germline): ENHRY, SYGVKD. Losses at the gene ends were 3 bases for V and 6 bases for J; bases not matched to a gene: 3. In DNA form, the CDR3 reads TGTGCCATCAGTGAAACAGGGGGCTTCGAGCAGTACTTC. This translates into CAISETGGFEQYF.

This chain connects TRBV10-3 to TRBJ1-6; D perhaps matches TRBD1 (5 bases). V was pared by 11 bases and J by 7 bases, with 15 bases between. This CDR3 region has 13 residues. Per germline, CDR1 ENHRY and CDR2 SYGVKD. The CDR3 DNA reads TGTGCCGGACAATTCTCGTTAAATTCACCCCTCCACTTT. Protein: CAGQFSLNSPLHF.

For this clonotype: One end of the junction varies from germline; a read error may be responsible. The chain links TRBV7-7 to TRBJ2-3, with 7 bases lining up with TRBD2. The germline V gene has CDR1 SSHAT and CDR2 FNYEAQ (reference sequence). This CDR3 comprises 15 residues. Written as DNA, the CDR3 is TGTGCTAGCAGCTTCGGCGGGGGATACACAGATACGCAGTATTTT. Residues: CASSFGGGYTDTQYF.

V usage is TRBV2 and J usage is TRBJ1-5; 8 nucleotides align to TRBD1. The CDR3 is 15 residues long. Per the germline V gene, CDR1 is SNHLY and CDR2 is FYNNEI. V gave up 3 bases and J gave up 7 bases; unmatched junction bases: 8. The CDR3 reads CASSDPRGQGQPQHF. In DNA form, the CDR3 reads TGTGCCAGCAGTGACCCCAGGGGGCAGGGACAGCCCCAGCATTTT. The full variable domain, with the rest looked up from reference TRBV2 and TRBJ1-5, is EPEVTQTPSHQVTQMGQEVILRCVPISNHLYFYWYRQILGQKVEFLVSFYNNEISEKSEIFDDQFSVERPDGSNFTLKIRSTKLEDSAMYFCASSDPRGQGQPQHFGDGTRLSIL.

This chain connects TRBV2 to TRBJ2-7, with D unresolved. The CDR3 has 14 amino acids. Germline CDR1 SNHLY, CDR2 FYNNEI. The V and J ends lost 4 bases and 1 base respectively, with 11 bases between them. CDR3 coding DNA: TGTGCCAGCAGTGGTGAATTAGGGTCCTACGAGCAGTACTTC. Protein: CASSGELGSYEQYF.

This chain links TRBV20-1 with TRBJ2-2, with 9 bases that match TRBD1. V lost 4 bases, J lost 4 bases, and 4 bases stayed unmatched. The CDR3 has 14 amino acids. Looked up from germline, CDR1 is DFQATT and CDR2 is SNEGSKA (reference sequence). CDR3 DNA sequence: TGCAGTGCTATAACAGGGGGCAGCACCGGGGAGCTGTTTTTT. This codes for CSAITGGSTGELFF.

CDR3 nucleotide sequence: TGTGCCAGCAGTAGGACTAGCGGTCGCACCGGGGAGCTGTTTTTT. Residues: CASSRTSGRTGELFF. The V call is TRBV2, the J call TRBJ2-2; 10 nucleotides line up with TRBD2. The V segment lost 5 bases and the J segment 4 bases; nucleotides outside the gene matches: 4. The germline gives CDR1 SNHLY, CDR2 FYNNEI. This CDR3 has 15 residues.

This clonotype came up a few times. The chain links TRBV24-1 to TRBJ2-1, with D uncertain. The V gene lost 1 base and the J gene lost 8 bases, with 8 bases spanning the gap. The V gene's germline CDR1 is KGHDR and CDR2 SFDVKD. CDR3 length equals 13 residues. As DNA, the CDR3 is TGTGCCACCAGTGATTTTGGACGACATGAGCAGTTCTTC. It specifies CATSDFGRHEQFF.

The chain employs TRBV7-2 and TRBJ2-1; possibly TRBD1 or TRBD2 for D (5 bases each). Germline lookup yields CDR1 SGHTA and CDR2 FQGNSA. Trimming removed 5 bases from V and 7 bases from J, with 12 bases in between. This CDR3 spans 13 amino acids. CDR3: CASSQGRENEQFF. Here the CDR3 DNA reads TGTGCCAGCAGCCAGGGACGGGAAAATGAGCAGTTCTTC. The full variable domain, rest sourced from reference TRBV7-2 and TRBJ2-1, is GAGVSQSPSNKVTEKGKDVELRCDPISGHTALYWYRQSLGQGLEFLIYFQGNSAPDKSGLPSDRFSAERTGGSVSTLTIQRTQQEDSAVYLCASSQGRENEQFFGPGTRLTVL.

In this sample, this clonotype turned up a few times. CDR3 nucleotide sequence: TGTGCCAGCAGTGCCATGGGCGGGGAAGGAGAGACCCAGTACTTC. It is translated as CASSAMGGEGETQYF. The rearrangement joins TRBV2 to TRBJ2-5, with D perhaps matching TRBD2 (6 bases). V gave up 4 bases and J gave up 4 bases, with 16 bases separating them. This CDR3 has 15 residues. CDR1 is SNHLY, CDR2 FYNNEI, per germline.

The CDR3, as DNA: TGTGCCAGTAGTATCGACGACAGGGGTTCCCGGGCAGATACGCAGTATTTT. Translated: CASSIDDRGSRADTQYF. V is TRBV19 and J is TRBJ2-3; 8 positions agree with TRBD1. The V gene's germline CDR1 is LNHDA and CDR2 SQIVND (reference sequence). The CDR3 loop spans 17 amino acids. Trimming cost V 3 bases and J 4 bases; bases outside gene matches: 12.

This clonotype was recorded many times. The chain couples TRBV3-1 to TRBJ1-1; tentative D call: TRBD1 (6 bases). The CDR3 contains 13 residues. Trimming stripped 4 bases from V and 2 bases from J, with 8 bases between. Per the germline V gene, CDR1 is LGHDT and CDR2 is YNNKEL (reference sequence). The CDR3 protein is CASSPRGNTEAFF. In DNA form, the CDR3 reads TGTGCCAGCAGCCCCAGGGGTAACACTGAAGCTTTCTTT.

In nucleotides, the CDR3 is TGTGCCAGCAGTTTTAATGAGCAGTTCTTC. As protein: CASSFNEQFF. The chain links TRBV28 to TRBJ2-1; D remains ambiguous. Germline CDR1 and CDR2: MDHEN and SYDVKM. V was shortened by 3 bases and J by 7 bases, with 1 base between the two germline ends. The CDR3 extends over 10 amino acids.

This rearrangement joins TRBV20-1 to TRBJ1-5, with D maybe TRBD1 (5 bases). V was cut by 3 bases and J by 4 bases, with 10 bases left in between. Germline values: CDR1 DFQATT, CDR2 SNEGSKA (reference sequence). The CDR3 is 13 residues long. The CDR3, as DNA: TGCAGTGCTAGCGACGGGGGAAATCAGCCCCAGCATTTT. Its translation is CSASDGGNQPQHF.

The CDR3 DNA reads as TGTGCCACAGGGGAAGTACACACCTACGAGCAGTACTTC. It translates to CATGEVHTYEQYF. This sequence joins TRBV10-3 and TRBJ2-7; a weak D match, TRBD1 (6 bases). V was trimmed by 10 bases and J by 2 bases, leaving 15 bases between them. This CDR3 spans 13 amino acids. Germline values: CDR1 ENHRY, CDR2 SYGVKD.

This clonotype has only a few counts. The CDR3 loop reads CAISGTGGGTEAFF. The CDR3 DNA follows: TGTGCCATCAGTGGGACAGGGGGCGGCACTGAAGCTTTCTTT. The chain combines TRBV10-3 with TRBJ1-1; TRBD1 matches 11 bases. The CDR3 length is 14 residues. The germline gives CDR1 ENHRY, CDR2 SYGVKD. V shed 4 bases, J shed 4 bases, and the junction held 2 bases outside the gene matches.

The chain links TRBV9 to TRBJ2-1, with TRBD1 identical over 9 bases. The V and J ends lost 1 base and 4 bases, in that order; junction bases with no gene match: 3. CDR1 SGDLS and CDR2 YYNGEE come from the germline V gene. The CDR3 covers 15 residues. The CDR3 DNA follows: TGTGCCAGCAGCGTAATGGGACAGGGATACAATGAGCAGTTCTTC. It is translated as CASSVMGQGYNEQFF.

The CDR3 DNA follows: TGTGCCAGCAGCCAAACACCTCGAACAGATACGCAGTATTTT. Protein sequence: CASSQTPRTDTQYF. The genes are TRBV11-2 and TRBJ2-3; the D is unclear. CDR1 and CDR2 from the germline V gene are SGHAT and FQNNGV. The length of the CDR3 is 14 residues. The V end was cut by 5 bases, the J end by 3 bases, with 12 bases between.

As concerns this clonotype: No conserved phenylalanine or tryptophan is present at the end of the CDR3, so a read error is the likely explanation. The DNA is omitted, as the CDR3 cannot be located on it reliably, and the CDR3 follows TCRdb's listing. The chain joins TRBV7-9 to TRBJ2-1; TRBD1 is taken as the D call from the table, unchecked against the DNA. Germline V CDR1 and CDR2: SEHNR, FQNEAQ (reference sequence). The CDR3 extends over 11 residues, inclusive of both ends. CDR3 loop: CASSPLTGSGL.

The rearrangement joins TRBV3-1 to TRBJ2-7, with a weak D call TRBD1 (5 bases). The CDR3 runs 17 residues. From germline, CDR1 is LGHDT and CDR2 YNNKEL (reference sequence). V lost 4 bases to trimming and J lost 7 bases, with 26 bases between them. The CDR3: CASSRTSHGAPFEEQYF. As DNA, the CDR3 is TGTGCCAGCAGCCGAACGAGTCATGGGGCACCGTTTGAGGAGCAGTACTTC.

In this sample, this clonotype turned up a few times. The rearrangement links TRBV29-1 to TRBJ2-1; D is possibly TRBD1 or TRBD2 (7 bases each). Germline lookup yields CDR1 SQVTM and CDR2 ANQGSEA. Trimming took 6 bases from V and 6 from J, leaving 18 bases between them. The CDR3 is 14 residues long. CDR3 in amino acids: CSVFTGDYRNEQFF. The CDR3 DNA sequence: TGCAGCGTCTTCACAGGGGACTACCGCAATGAGCAGTTCTTC.

This clonotype was seen more than once but under ten times. This rearrangement joins TRBV4-2 to TRBJ2-3, with D hard to call. The germline V gene has CDR1 LGHNA and CDR2 YNFKEQ. Trimming left V 2 bases short and J 6 bases short, with 9 bases between. The CDR3 spans 13 residues. This CDR3 reads CASSQSGDDTQYF. CDR3 sequence (DNA): TGTGCCAGCAGCCAATCTGGCGACGATACGCAGTATTTT.

V gene TRBV2 combines with J gene TRBJ2-5; 8 bases line up with TRBD1. This CDR3 is 15 amino acids long. CDR1 is SNHLY, CDR2 FYNNEI, per germline. J lost 4 bases, V lost 4 bases, and 8 bases had no gene match. Written as DNA, the CDR3 is TGTGCCAGCAGTGTTCAGGGGGCAGCGGGAGAGACCCAGTACTTC. This encodes CASSVQGAAGETQYF.

This chain uses TRBV25-1 with TRBJ2-1; a weak D match, TRBD1 (6 bases). CDR3 length equals 14 residues. CDR1 and CDR2 from the germline V gene are MGHDK and SYGVNS. Trimming removed 6 bases from V and 5 bases from J, with 14 bases in between. The DNA for the CDR3 is TGTGCCAGCAGAACCGGGACACATAACAATGAGCAGTTCTTC. Translating it yields CASRTGTHNNEQFF.